A selection of T cell receptor beta chains follows, all from one sample in a study of PD-1 blockade in classical Hodgkin lymphoma. Some clones are missing from TCRdb's copy, which holds only in-frame ones; the method was immunoSEQ multiplex PCR. The profile shows about 21,000 clones, under 80% of them singletons. The source was peripheral blood mononuclear cells (PBMCs), collected before the fourth cycle of nivolumab. These receptors were taken from a human donor with classical Hodgkin lymphoma. The CDR3 runs from the conserved cysteine through the conserved F or W. Fields, in order: V gene, D gene, clone size, J gene, CDR3 protein, CDR3 DNA. A D gene is named only where the DNA matches it firmly. Clone size is stated in some rows and not others, as once, few, many or a class when expanded.

V: TRBV7-2; D: NA; size: few; J: TRBJ2-1; CDR3: CASTSGDYNEQFF; DNA: TGTGCCAGCACGTCGGGCGACTACAATGAGCAGTTCTTC
V: TRBV21-1; D: NA; size: NA; J: TRBJ2-1; CDR3: CASSKGGTSGSSETLNEQFF; DNA: TGTGCCAGCAGCAAAGGGGGGACTAGCGGGAGTAGTGAGACACTAAATGAGCAGTTCTTC
V: TRBV7-9; D: TRBD1; size: NA; J: TRBJ1-3; CDR3: CASSTGQGAGNTIYF; DNA: TGTGCCAGCAGCACGGGACAGGGCGCAGGAAACACCATATATTTT
V: TRBV5-6; D: NA; size: NA; J: TRBJ1-3; CDR3: CASSLFTSGNTIYF; DNA: TGTGCCAGCAGCTTATTTACCTCTGGAAACACCATATATTTT
V: TRBV9; D: TRBD1; size: NA; J: TRBJ2-5; CDR3: CASSVLGQGAETQYF; DNA: TGTGCCAGCAGCGTACTAGGACAGGGGGCAGAGACCCAGTACTTC
V: TRBV9; D: NA; size: NA; J: TRBJ1-3; CDR3: CASSVGRGAGNTIYF; DNA: TGTGCCAGCAGCGTAGGTCGGGGGGCAGGAAACACCATATATTTT
V: TRBV6-5; D: NA; size: few; J: TRBJ1-1; CDR3: CASSYGFDTEAFF; DNA: TGTGCCAGCAGTTATGGGTTTGACACTGAAGCTTTCTTT
V: TRBV4-3; D: NA; size: NA; J: TRBJ2-3; CDR3: CASSQTRSPTDTQYF; DNA: TGCGCCAGCAGCCAAACTAGGTCCCCGACAGATACGCAGTATTTT
V: TRBV10-3; D: TRBD1; size: NA; J: TRBJ2-1; CDR3: CAISLRDRGADEQFF; DNA: TGTGCCATCAGCCTCCGGGACAGGGGTGCCGATGAGCAGTTCTTC
V: TRBV28; D: NA; size: NA; J: TRBJ1-5; CDR3: CASSLSGGSNQPQHF; DNA: TGTGCCAGCAGTTTATCGGGGGGTAGCAATCAGCCCCAGCATTTT
V: TRBV2; D: NA; size: NA; J: TRBJ2-2; CDR3: CASSEWDGAGELFF; DNA: TGTGCCAGCAGTGAATGGGACGGGGCCGGGGAGCTGTTTTTT
V: TRBV11-2; D: NA; size: NA; J: TRBJ2-5; CDR3: CASSLQETQYF; DNA: TGTGCCAGCAGCCTACAAGAGACCCAGTACTTC
V: TRBV18; D: NA; size: few; J: TRBJ2-1; CDR3: CASSPSGQMYNEQFF; DNA: TGTGCCAGCTCTCCCTCGGGACAAATGTACAATGAGCAGTTCTTC
V: TRBV5-6; D: NA; size: NA; J: TRBJ1-2; CDR3: CASSLPGRNLYTF; DNA: TGTGCCAGCAGCTTGCCAGGTCGCAACCTCTACACCTTC
V: TRBV10-1; D: TRBD2; size: NA; J: TRBJ2-1; CDR3: CASSQTAGGTEQFF; DNA: TGCGCCAGCAGCCAAACAGCGGGGGGCACTGAGCAGTTCTTC
V: TRBV2; D: NA; size: NA; J: TRBJ1-6; CDR3: CASGTVPYNSPLHF; DNA: TGTGCCAGCGGAACAGTCCCCTATAATTCACCCCTCCACTTT
V: TRBV4-3; D: NA; size: NA; J: TRBJ2-2; CDR3: CASSQDLVGELFF; DNA: TGCGCCAGCAGCCAAGATTTAGTGGGGGAGCTGTTTTTT
V: TRBV19; D: TRBD2; size: NA; J: TRBJ2-5; CDR3: CASSELAGGIETQYF; DNA: TGTGCCAGTAGTGAACTAGCGGGGGGGATAGAGACCCAGTACTTC
V: TRBV27; D: TRBD1; size: NA; J: TRBJ2-1; CDR3: CASSFGQASISVYNEQFF; DNA: TGTGCCAGCAGTTTCGGACAGGCTAGCATATCAGTCTACAATGAGCAGTTCTTC
V: TRBV18; D: NA; size: NA; J: TRBJ1-5; CDR3: CASSPGIPSSNQPQHF; DNA: TGTGCCAGCTCACCAGGAATCCCCTCTAGCAATCAGCCCCAGCATTTT
V: TRBV6-1; D: NA; size: NA; J: TRBJ1-4; CDR3: CASSDQRTEVNEKLFF; DNA: TGTGCCAGCAGTGACCAGCGGACGGAAGTTAATGAAAAACTGTTTTTT
V: TRBV21-1; D: NA; size: few; J: TRBJ1-4; CDR3: CASSKVGAEMDEKLFF; DNA: TGTGCCAGCAGCAAAGTAGGGGCAGAAATGGATGAAAAACTGTTTTTT
V: TRBV25-1; D: NA; size: NA; J: TRBJ2-5; CDR3: CASSRPTGAQETQYF; DNA: TGTGCCAGCTCTCGCCCTACAGGAGCCCAAGAGACCCAGTACTTC
V: TRBV19; D: NA; size: NA; J: TRBJ1-3; CDR3: CASSFLGLSGNTIYF; DNA: TGTGCCAGTAGTTTTCTCGGACTCTCTGGAAACACCATATATTTT
V: TRBV6-6; D: TRBD2; size: NA; J: TRBJ2-3; CDR3: CASSLPSGGYTDTQYF; DNA: TGTGCCAGCAGTCTCCCCAGCGGGGGATACACAGATACGCAGTATTTT
V: TRBV5-1; D: NA; size: NA; J: TRBJ2-1; CDR3: CASSSGLGGAYNEQFF; DNA: TGCGCCAGCAGCTCGGGACTGGGGGGAGCCTACAATGAGCAGTTCTTC
V: TRBV7-2; D: NA; size: NA; J: TRBJ2-4; CDR3: CASSLVVGTKNIQYF; DNA: TGTGCCAGCAGCTTAGTGGTGGGGACAAAAAACATTCAGTACTTC
V: TRBV6-6; D: TRBD1; size: NA; J: TRBJ1-2; CDR3: CASNNRGQSYGYTF; DNA: TGTGCCAGCAACAACAGGGGGCAGAGCTATGGCTACACCTTC
V: TRBV9; D: NA; size: NA; J: TRBJ1-3; CDR3: CASSVAKRGDSGNTIYF; DNA: TGTGCCAGCAGCGTAGCGAAGCGGGGAGACTCTGGAAACACCATATATTTT
V: TRBV5-1; D: TRBD1; size: few; J: TRBJ1-1; CDR3: CASSKGTGAPDTEAFF; DNA: TGCGCCAGCAGCAAAGGGACAGGGGCCCCAGACACTGAAGCTTTCTTT
V: TRBV5-6; D: NA; size: few; J: TRBJ2-1; CDR3: CASSKRPGNEQFF; DNA: TGTGCCAGCAGTAAGAGGCCGGGGAATGAGCAGTTCTTC
V: TRBV29-1; D: NA; size: NA; J: TRBJ1-1; CDR3: CSVCPRGQDTEAFF; DNA: TGCAGCGTTTGCCCCCGGGGGCAGGACACTGAAGCTTTCTTT
V: TRBV9; D: NA; size: NA; J: TRBJ2-5; CDR3: CASSVAETQYF; DNA: TGTGCCAGCAGCGTAGCAGAGACCCAGTACTTC
V: TRBV6-5; D: NA; size: few; J: TRBJ2-2; CDR3: CASSLLGGELFF; DNA: TGTGCCAGCAGCCTCCTTGGCGGGGAGCTGTTTTTT
V: TRBV5-1; D: NA; size: few; J: TRBJ2-7; CDR3: CASSLAPGVYEQYF; DNA: TGCGCCAGCAGCTTGGCTCCCGGAGTATACGAGCAGTACTTC
V: TRBV9; D: NA; size: NA; J: TRBJ2-1; CDR3: CASSSLREGTYNEQFF; DNA: TGTGCCAGCAGCTCACTACGAGAGGGGACCTACAATGAGCAGTTCTTC
V: TRBV19; D: TRBD1; size: NA; J: TRBJ1-1; CDR3: CASTVTGENTEAFF; DNA: TGTGCCAGCACTGTGACAGGGGAGAACACTGAAGCTTTCTTT